The next 7 T cell receptor beta chains were all read from a single sample in a study of glioma-infiltrating T cells. Using RNA template, CDR3s of TCR alpha and beta were amplified with iRepertoire arm-PCR. TCRdb analysed the multiplex PCR reads with MiXCR anew, one entry per CDR3 protein. In the table there are more than 350,000 distinct CDR3 sequences, 41% of which are singletons. Sequenced material: glioma tissue, nonneoplastic brain tissue, or PBMCs (not recorded which). The receptor set was obtained from a human donor with low-grade glioma or glioblastoma, undergoing nonglioma brain surgery, or in good health (not recorded which).

This clonotype was detected once. One end of the junction does not line up with germline, which may come from a read error. The chain recombines TRBV20-1 with TRBJ1-4; TRBD1 matches at 8 bases. This CDR3 comprises 14 residues. Per the germline V gene, CDR1 is DFQATT and CDR2 is SNEGSKA (reference sequence). The DNA of the CDR3 is TGCGGTGCTAGAGAGGGACAGGCAGAGGAAAAACTGTTTTTT. Amino acids: CGAREGQAEEKLFF.

This clonotype was seen repeatedly, ten times or more. The rearrangement joins TRBV20-1 to TRBJ2-3; no clear D. Trimming left V 2 bases short and J 2 bases short, with 8 bases between. Germline V CDR1 and CDR2: DFQATT, SNEGSKA (reference sequence). The CDR3 is 13 residues long. CDR3 bases: TGCAGTGCTAGACCCACACCCACAGATACGCAGTATTTT. Amino acids: CSARPTPTDTQYF.

In the case of this clonotype: Being one base from a much bigger clone, this may be a read error. The chain joins TRBV6-2 or TRBV6-3 to TRBJ2-7; D remains unclear. CDR3 size: 15 residues. V was cut by 6 bases and J by 5 bases, with 20 bases left in between. Germline V lookup: CDR1 MNHEY, CDR2 SVGEGT. For the CDR3, the DNA is TGTGCCAGCAGGCCCCGTGGCTTGACCCGCCACGAGCAGTACTTC. It yields the protein CASRPRGLTRHEQYF.

The chain uses TRBV18 and TRBJ1-1; 8 bases line up with TRBD1. Germline assignment: CDR1 KGHSH and CDR2 LQKENI. V lost 5 bases and J lost 11; bases outside the gene matches: 7. The CDR3 covers 12 residues. CDR3 sequence (DNA): TGTGCCAGCTCAGAACAGGGGGGAAGCGCTTTCTTT. Translating it yields CASSEQGGSAFF.

This clonotype has more than one count but fewer than ten. The chain joins TRBV20-1 to TRBJ2-5; TRBD2 matches at 10 bases. CDR1 is DFQATT and CDR2 is SNEGSKA in the germline V gene (reference sequence). J gave up 4 bases and V 4 bases, and 6 bases lay outside the gene matches. This CDR3 contains 14 residues. DNA for the CDR3: TGCAGTGCTAATCCTAGCGGGAGTGGAGAGACCCAGTACTTC. Translating it yields CSANPSGSGETQYF.

This chain joins TRBV12-5 and TRBJ2-1; no reliable D call. CDR1 LGHNT and CDR2 FRNRAP come from the germline V gene. The V end was cut by 5 bases, the J end by 3 bases, with 14 bases between. The CDR3 sequence is 15 residues long. Here the CDR3 reads CASGLTPTGYNEQFF. The CDR3 DNA sequence: TGTGCTAGTGGTCTTACTCCAACCGGCTACAATGAGCAGTTCTTC.

This clonotype was counted between two and nine times. This sequence joins TRBV27 and TRBJ1-2, with a possible D match to TRBD1 (6 bases). The CDR3 is 14 amino acids. V lost 3 bases to trimming and J lost 7 bases, with 15 bases between them. Germline CDR1 and CDR2: MNHEY and SMNVEV (reference sequence). The CDR3 here is CASSFGVGGIGYTF. DNA for the CDR3: TGTGCCAGCAGTTTTGGTGTGGGGGGCATTGGCTACACCTTC.